This passage covers 17 T cell receptor beta chains from one sample sequenced in a study of T-cell reconstitution after alpha-beta-depleted transplantation in children. Molecular barcoding with unique molecular identifiers was used for the TCRbeta library. TCRdb called the PCR reads again in MiXCR, with one record for every CDR3 protein. The table includes hundreds of thousands of distinct CDR3 sequences, approximately 20% detected once. This sample comprised PBMCs from the stem cell graft donor, obtained from the stem cell graft. All receptors come from a human donor who donated a stem cell graft to a child with acute lymphoblastic leukemia.

This clonotype was detected a few times. The V and J genes are TRBV15 and TRBJ2-2; the D gene is possibly TRBD1 (6 bases). This CDR3 region has 15 residues. Germline-derived CDR1 and CDR2 are LNHNV and YYDKDF (reference sequence). V lost 8 bases and J lost 6, with 19 bases in between. DNA of the CDR3: TGTGCCACCGAGAAGACGGACAGAGCGGCCGGGGAGCTGTTTTTT. Residues: CATEKTDRAAGELFF.

V and J are TRBV20-1 and TRBJ2-7, with TRBD2 identical over 13 bases. With V trimmed by 5 bases and J by 5 bases, 9 bases remained unmatched. CDR1 is DFQATT and CDR2 is SNEGSKA in the germline V gene (reference sequence). The CDR3 is 15 residues long. The CDR3 is CSAGVLAGGPNEQYF. The CDR3 DNA follows: TGCAGTGCTGGAGTACTAGCGGGAGGGCCGAACGAGCAGTACTTC.

This clonotype was detected a few times. The chain joins TRBV19 to TRBJ2-7, with D possibly TRBD2 on 6 matching bases. This CDR3 has 14 amino acids. Trimming left V 5 bases short and J 2 bases short, with 13 bases between. Per the germline V gene, CDR1 is LNHDA and CDR2 is SQIVND (reference sequence). The CDR3 nucleotides read TGTGCCAGTAGTGGAGGGTGGGGAACCTACGAGCAGTACTTC. As protein: CASSGGWGTYEQYF.

Only a few counts were recorded for this clonotype. The chain joins TRBV19 to TRBJ1-2, with D perhaps matching TRBD1 (5 bases). V lost 4 bases to trimming and J lost 5 bases, with 11 bases between them. The CDR3 contains 13 residues. Per germline, CDR1 LNHDA and CDR2 SQIVND (reference sequence). CDR3 sequence reads: CASSTDIRYGYTF. The CDR3 nucleotides read TGTGCCAGTAGTACGGACATTCGGTATGGCTACACCTTC.

In this sample, this clonotype turned up a few times. The genes are TRBV3-1 and TRBJ1-5; D ambiguous. Germline loops: CDR1 LGHDT, CDR2 YNNKEL (reference sequence). The germline V and J ends were trimmed by 8 bases and 7 bases, with 6 bases remaining between them. The CDR3 is 10 residues long. CDR3 region: CASRWQPQHF. The DNA for the CDR3 is TGTGCCAGCCGTTGGCAGCCCCAGCATTTT.

In its sample, this clonotype was seen a few times. The chain carries TRBV27 and TRBJ2-2; a weak D match, TRBD2 (5 bases). Germline V gives CDR1 MNHEY, CDR2 SMNVEV (reference sequence). With 4 bases removed from V and 1 base from J, the gap between germline ends came to 13 bases. The CDR3 loop spans 16 amino acids. The CDR3 protein is CASSWVGDLNTGELFF. For the CDR3, the DNA is TGTGCCAGCAGTTGGGTGGGAGACCTGAACACCGGGGAGCTGTTTTTT.

The V and J genes are TRBV5-1 and TRBJ2-7; TRBD1 is a possible D gene (6 bases). The CDR3 has 14 residues. Trimming pared 4 bases from V and 2 bases from J, leaving 13 bases between. The germline gives CDR1 SGHRS, CDR2 YFSETQ. CDR3 bases: TGCGCCAGCAGCCCTACCCCAGGGGCCTACGAGCAGTACTTC. It specifies CASSPTPGAYEQYF. The whole variable domain, remainder taken from reference TRBV5-1 and TRBJ2-7, is KAGVTQTPRYLIKTRGQQVTLSCSPISGHRSVSWYQQTPGQGLQFLFEYFSETQRNKGNFPGRFSGRQFSNSRSEMNVSTLELGDSALYLCASSPTPGAYEQYFGPGTRLTVT.

V usage is TRBV19 and J usage is TRBJ2-7; the D call may be TRBD1 or TRBD2 (5 bases each). CDR3 length equals 13 residues. The germline gives CDR1 LNHDA, CDR2 SQIVND (reference sequence). V gave up 3 bases and J gave up 4 bases, with 10 bases separating them. The CDR3 sequence is CASSIGDVYEQYF. CDR3 sequence (DNA): TGTGCCAGTAGTATCGGGGACGTTTACGAGCAGTACTTC.

This chain joins TRBV4-2 and TRBJ1-2, with no clear D. CDR1 LGHNA and CDR2 YNFKEQ come from the germline V gene. Trimming stripped 1 base from V and 8 bases from J, with 5 bases between. The CDR3 is 11 amino acids. DNA of the CDR3: TGTGCCAGCAGCCAAGGTTGGGGCTACACCTTC. Its protein is CASSQGWGYTF.

The chain is built from TRBV3-1 and TRBJ2-1; no clear D. V was clipped by 0 bases and J by 6 bases, with 12 bases between them. The CDR3 consists of 15 residues. The V gene's germline CDR1 is LGHDT and CDR2 YNNKEL (reference sequence). The CDR3 region is CASSQDTGSFNEQFF. As DNA, the CDR3 is TGTGCCAGCAGCCAAGATACCGGGTCTTTCAATGAGCAGTTCTTC.

J is TRBJ2-3 and V is TRBV27, with D perhaps TRBD2 (7 bases). The germline V and J ends were trimmed by 2 bases and 10 bases, with 16 bases remaining between them. Germline V lookup: CDR1 MNHEY, CDR2 SMNVEV (reference sequence). The CDR3 extends over 14 amino acids. CDR3 amino acids: CASSLRGGGNAQYF. CDR3 sequence (DNA): TGTGCCAGCAGTTTAAGGGGGGGGGGTAATGCGCAGTATTTT.

This clonotype was observed many times. A read error may account for a junction end that differs from germline. The CDR3 sequence is CASSLAAGNTEAFF. CDR3 nucleotides: TGTGCCAGCAGCTTAGCGGCAGGGAACACTGAAGCTTTCTTT. The genes are TRBV5-1 and TRBJ1-1; D gene uncertain. The CDR3 is 14 residues long. Looked up from germline, CDR1 is SGHRS and CDR2 is YFSETQ. Full variable domain (missing parts from reference TRBV5-1 and TRBJ1-1): KAGVTQTPRYLIKTRGQQVTLSCSPISGHRSVSWYQQTPGQGLQFLFEYFSETQRNKGNFPGRFSGRQFSNSRSEMNVSTLELGDSALYLCASSLAAGNTEAFFGQGTRLTVV.

This clonotype was seen repeatedly, ten times or more. This sequence joins TRBV7-2 and TRBJ2-5; 9 positions agree with TRBD2. Germline-derived CDR1 and CDR2 are SGHTA and FQGNSA. The V gene end was trimmed by 5 bases and the J gene end by 1 base; junction bases not matched to a gene: 14. The CDR3 covers 18 residues. The chain's CDR3 is CASSPGVLAGQSQETQYF. DNA of the CDR3: TGTGCCAGCAGCCCTGGGGTACTAGCGGGTCAATCCCAAGAGACCCAGTACTTC. Complete variable domain (other parts from reference TRBV7-2 and TRBJ2-5): GAGVSQSPSNKVTEKGKDVELRCDPISGHTALYWYRQSLGQGLEFLIYFQGNSAPDKSGLPSDRFSAERTGGSVSTLTIQRTQQEDSAVYLCASSPGVLAGQSQETQYFGPGTRLLVL.

The table lists this clonotype with a few counts. The chain is built from TRBV24-1 and TRBJ1-4; tentatively, D is TRBD1 (6 bases). Trimming stripped 4 bases from V and 6 bases from J, with 14 bases between. In germline, CDR1 is KGHDR, CDR2 SFDVKD. The CDR3 covers 15 residues. CDR3 sequence (DNA): TGTGCCACCAGTGAGGGCAGGACAGTCCATGAAAAACTGTTTTTT. Encoded protein: CATSEGRTVHEKLFF.

This clonotype turned up a few times. J is TRBJ2-7 and V is TRBV6-2 or TRBV6-3; 8 bases are a match to TRBD1. Germline V gives CDR1 MNHEY, CDR2 SVGEGT. V was clipped by 11 bases and J by 5 bases; unmatched bases: 14. The CDR3 is 14 amino acids. This CDR3 is CAAQSWTGIHEQYF. The CDR3 DNA sequence: TGTGCCGCCCAGTCTTGGACAGGGATCCACGAGCAGTACTTC.

This sequence joins TRBV19 and TRBJ2-3, with TRBD1 matching 7 bases. V lost 4 bases, J lost 6 bases, and 4 bases stayed unmatched. This CDR3 comprises 13 residues. Germline-derived CDR1 and CDR2 are LNHDA and SQIVND (reference sequence). The CDR3 reads CASSTRGRDTQYF. DNA of the CDR3: TGTGCCAGTAGTACTAGGGGGCGGGATACGCAGTATTTT.

This clonotype has a handful of counts. The CDR3 loop reads CAISESGQGFQPQHF. The DNA for the CDR3 is TGTGCCATCAGTGAGTCGGGACAGGGATTCCAGCCCCAGCATTTT. The J gene is TRBJ1-5, the V gene TRBV10-3; 9 bases map to TRBD1. Germline CDR1 reads ENHRY; CDR2 reads SYGVKD. The CDR3 spans 15 residues. V lost 0 bases and J lost 7; bases outside the gene matches: 4.